This T cell receptor beta chain was retrieved from a study of blood T cell repertoires in COVID-19. Study context: The samples span acute and convalescent COVID-19 from the United States, Italy and Spain.

Germline assignment: CDR1 LNHDA and CDR2 SQIVND (reference sequence). The CDR3 totals 14 residues. The V and J ends lost 7 bases and 2 bases respectively, with 11 bases between them. The authors' processing: Amplification of reference gene primers provided the estimated nucleated cell counts. The table came from immunoSEQ multiplex PCR; TCRdb's copy has only in-frame clones and leaves some out. V and J calls and clone size are as listed in that table; D and trimming were resolved from the DNA. The table lists about 440,000 clones, around 88% of them singletons. During active infection, Seattle patients enrolled and were then monitored through disease.

J is TRBJ1-4 and V is TRBV19; TRBD1 is a possible D gene (6 bases). The material sequenced was peripheral blood. The source of this sequence is a woman in her forties or fifties with COVID-19, enrolled during active disease. CDR3 nucleotides: TGTGCCAGTACCTCTGACAGGACTAATGAAAAACTGTTTTTT. Translating gives CASTSDRTNEKLFF.